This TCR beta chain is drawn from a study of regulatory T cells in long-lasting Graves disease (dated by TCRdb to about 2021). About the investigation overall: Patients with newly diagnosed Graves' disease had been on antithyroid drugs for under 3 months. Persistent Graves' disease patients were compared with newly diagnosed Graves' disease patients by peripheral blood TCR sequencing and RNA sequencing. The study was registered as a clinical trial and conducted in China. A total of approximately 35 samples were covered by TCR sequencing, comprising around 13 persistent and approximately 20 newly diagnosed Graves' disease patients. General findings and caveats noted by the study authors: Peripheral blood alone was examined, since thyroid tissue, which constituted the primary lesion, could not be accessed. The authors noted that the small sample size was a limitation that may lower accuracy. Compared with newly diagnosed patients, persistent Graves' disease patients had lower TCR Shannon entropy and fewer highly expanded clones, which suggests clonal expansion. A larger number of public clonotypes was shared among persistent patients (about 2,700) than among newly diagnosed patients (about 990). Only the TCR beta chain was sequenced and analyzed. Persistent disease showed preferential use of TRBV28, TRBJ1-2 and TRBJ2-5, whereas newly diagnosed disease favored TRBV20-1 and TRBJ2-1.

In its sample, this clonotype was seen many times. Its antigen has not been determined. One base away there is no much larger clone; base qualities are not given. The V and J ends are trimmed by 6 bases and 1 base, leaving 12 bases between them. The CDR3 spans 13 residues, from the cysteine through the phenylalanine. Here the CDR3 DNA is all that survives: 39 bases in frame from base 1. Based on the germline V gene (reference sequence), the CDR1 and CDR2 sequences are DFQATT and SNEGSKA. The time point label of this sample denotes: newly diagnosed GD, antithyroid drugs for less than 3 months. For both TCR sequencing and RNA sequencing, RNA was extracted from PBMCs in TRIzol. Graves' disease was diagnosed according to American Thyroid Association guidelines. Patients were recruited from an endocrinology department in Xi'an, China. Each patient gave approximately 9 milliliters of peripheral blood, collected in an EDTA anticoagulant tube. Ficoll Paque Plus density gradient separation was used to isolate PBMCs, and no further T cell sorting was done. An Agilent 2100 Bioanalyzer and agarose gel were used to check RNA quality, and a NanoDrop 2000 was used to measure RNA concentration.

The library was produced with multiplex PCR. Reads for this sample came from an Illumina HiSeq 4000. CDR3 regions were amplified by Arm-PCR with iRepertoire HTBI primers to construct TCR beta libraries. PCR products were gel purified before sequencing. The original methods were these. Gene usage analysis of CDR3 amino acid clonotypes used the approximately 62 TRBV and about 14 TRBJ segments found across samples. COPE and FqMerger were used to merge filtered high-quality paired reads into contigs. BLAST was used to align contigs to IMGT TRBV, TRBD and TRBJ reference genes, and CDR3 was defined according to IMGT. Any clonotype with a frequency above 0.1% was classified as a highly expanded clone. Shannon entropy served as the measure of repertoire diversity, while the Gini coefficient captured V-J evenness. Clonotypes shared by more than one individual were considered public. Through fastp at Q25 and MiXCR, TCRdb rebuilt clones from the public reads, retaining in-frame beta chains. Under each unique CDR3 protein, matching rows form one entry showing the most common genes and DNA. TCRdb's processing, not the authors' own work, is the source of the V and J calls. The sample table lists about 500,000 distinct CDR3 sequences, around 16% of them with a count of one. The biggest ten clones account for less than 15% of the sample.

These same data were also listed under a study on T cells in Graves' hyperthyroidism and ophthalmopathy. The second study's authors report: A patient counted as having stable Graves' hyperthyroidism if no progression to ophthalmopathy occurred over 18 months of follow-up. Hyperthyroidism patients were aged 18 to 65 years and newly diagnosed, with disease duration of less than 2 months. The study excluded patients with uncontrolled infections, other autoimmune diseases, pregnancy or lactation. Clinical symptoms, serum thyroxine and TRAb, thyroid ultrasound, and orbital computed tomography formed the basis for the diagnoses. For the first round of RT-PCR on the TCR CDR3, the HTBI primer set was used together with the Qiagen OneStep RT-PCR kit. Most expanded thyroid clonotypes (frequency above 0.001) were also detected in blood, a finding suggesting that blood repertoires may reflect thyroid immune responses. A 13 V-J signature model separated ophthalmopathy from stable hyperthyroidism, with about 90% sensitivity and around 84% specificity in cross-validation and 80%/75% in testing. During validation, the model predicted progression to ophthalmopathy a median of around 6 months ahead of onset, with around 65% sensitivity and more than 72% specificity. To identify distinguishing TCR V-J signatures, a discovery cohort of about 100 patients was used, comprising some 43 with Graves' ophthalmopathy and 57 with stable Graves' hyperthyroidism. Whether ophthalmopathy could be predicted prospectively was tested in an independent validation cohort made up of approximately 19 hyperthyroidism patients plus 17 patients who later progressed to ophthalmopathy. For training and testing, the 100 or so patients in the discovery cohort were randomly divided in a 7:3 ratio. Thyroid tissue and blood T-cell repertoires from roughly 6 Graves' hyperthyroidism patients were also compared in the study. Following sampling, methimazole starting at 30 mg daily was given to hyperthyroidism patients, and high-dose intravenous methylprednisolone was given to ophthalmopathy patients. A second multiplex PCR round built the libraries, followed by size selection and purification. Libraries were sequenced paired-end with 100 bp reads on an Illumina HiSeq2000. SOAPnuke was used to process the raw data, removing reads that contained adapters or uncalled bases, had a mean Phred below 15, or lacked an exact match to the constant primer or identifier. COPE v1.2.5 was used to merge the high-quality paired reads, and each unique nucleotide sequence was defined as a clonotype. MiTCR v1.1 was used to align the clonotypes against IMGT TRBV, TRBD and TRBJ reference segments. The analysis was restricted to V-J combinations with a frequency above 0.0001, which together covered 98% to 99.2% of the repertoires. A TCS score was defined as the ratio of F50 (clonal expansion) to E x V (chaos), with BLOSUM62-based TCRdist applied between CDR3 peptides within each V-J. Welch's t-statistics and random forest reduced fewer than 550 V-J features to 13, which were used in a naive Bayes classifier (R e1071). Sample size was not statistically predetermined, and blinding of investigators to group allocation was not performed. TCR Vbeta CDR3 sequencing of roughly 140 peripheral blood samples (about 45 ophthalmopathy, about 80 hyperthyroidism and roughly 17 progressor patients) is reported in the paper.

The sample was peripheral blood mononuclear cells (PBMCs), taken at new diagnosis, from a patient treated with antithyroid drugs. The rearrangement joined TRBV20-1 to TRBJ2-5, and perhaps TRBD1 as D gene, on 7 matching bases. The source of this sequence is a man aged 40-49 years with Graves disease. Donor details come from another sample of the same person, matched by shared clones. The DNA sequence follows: TGCAGTGCCCAGGGGGGAGTCCAAGAGACCCAGTACTTC. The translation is CSAQGGVQETQYF.